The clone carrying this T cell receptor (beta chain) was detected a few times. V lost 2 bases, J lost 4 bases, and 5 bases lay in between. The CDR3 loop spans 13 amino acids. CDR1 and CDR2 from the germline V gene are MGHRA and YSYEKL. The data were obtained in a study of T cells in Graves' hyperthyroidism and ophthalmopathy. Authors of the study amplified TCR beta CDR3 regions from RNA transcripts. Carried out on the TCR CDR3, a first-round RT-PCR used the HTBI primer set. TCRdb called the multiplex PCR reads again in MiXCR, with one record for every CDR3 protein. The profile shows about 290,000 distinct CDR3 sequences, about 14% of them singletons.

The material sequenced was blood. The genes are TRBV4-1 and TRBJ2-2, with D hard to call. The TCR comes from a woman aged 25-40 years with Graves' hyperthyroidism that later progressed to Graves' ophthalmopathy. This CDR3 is CASSQPGTGELFF. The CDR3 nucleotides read TGCGCCAGCAGCCAACCCGGCACCGGGGAGCTGTTTTTT.